Shown below are 12 T cell receptor beta chains from a single sample sequenced in a study of cytomegalovirus exposure and HLA in healthy donors. Primers: 60 Vbeta forward and 13 Jbeta reverse. TCRdb keeps only in-frame clones here, not all; method: immunoSEQ multiplex PCR. The table has more than 150,000 clones, over 65% seen once. Specimen: PBMCs. These receptors were obtained from a man in his late teens or twenties in good health and CMV-seronegative.

The chain employs TRBV5-1 and TRBJ2-1, with TRBD2 matching 9 bases. The CDR3 extends over 17 amino acids. V gave up 0 bases and J gave up 4 bases; unmatched junction bases: 8. Per germline, CDR1 SGHRS and CDR2 YFSETQ. The CDR3: CASSLAGSGGSYNEQFF. DNA for the CDR3: TGCGCCAGCAGCTTGGCGGGTAGCGGGGGATCATACAATGAGCAGTTCTTC.

The chain uses TRBV30 and TRBJ1-5; D unresolved. Germline-derived CDR1 and CDR2 are GTSNPN and SVGIG (reference sequence). V lost 2 bases and J lost 7, with 12 bases in between. The CDR3 is 13 amino acids. Written as DNA, the CDR3 is TGTGCCTGGAGTCAAGGATCGGGGCAGCCCCAGCATTTT. This sequence encodes CAWSQGSGQPQHF.

Regarding this clone: Given the absence of the conserved phenylalanine or tryptophan at the CDR3 end, a read error is likely. The chain links TRBV6-6 to TRBJ1-1, with D unresolved. CDR3 size: 15 residues. Germline CDR1 MNHNY, CDR2 SVGAGI (reference sequence). V was pared by 5 bases and J by 0 bases, with 13 bases between. As DNA, the CDR3 is TGTGCCAGCAGTAAGGCCTCTGGGCTGAACACTGAAGCTTTCCTT. This gives the protein CASSKASGLNTEAFL.

The rearrangement joins TRBV18 to TRBJ1-3; 9 nucleotides match TRBD1. V gave up 2 bases and J gave up 0 bases; unmatched junction bases: 8. Germline CDR1 KGHSH, CDR2 LQKENI. CDR3 size: 18 residues. Written as DNA, the CDR3 is TGTGCCAGCTCACCATTAGGGACAGGGAGAAGCTCTGGAAACACCATATATTTT. Its translation: CASSPLGTGRSSGNTIYF.

The V and J genes are TRBV28 and TRBJ1-2; 8 positions match TRBD1. Germline CDR1 is MDHEN and CDR2 is SYDVKM. This CDR3 has 15 residues. J lost 8 bases, V lost 6 bases, and 14 bases had no gene match. This chain's CDR3 is CASSTTTGALGGYTF. Written as DNA, the CDR3 is TGTGCCAGCAGCACAACGACAGGGGCGCTGGGAGGCTACACCTTC.

This chain connects TRBV28 to TRBJ1-1; no definite D call. V dropped 6 bases and J dropped 0 bases, with 14 bases sitting between them. Per germline, CDR1 MDHEN and CDR2 SYDVKM. The CDR3 loop spans 15 amino acids. CDR3 in DNA: TGTGCCAGCAGCGGAGGTTCGGCTCTGAACACTGAAGCTTTCTTT. Translating it yields CASSGGSALNTEAFF.

This sequence joins TRBV28 and TRBJ1-1; 8 nucleotides agree with TRBD1. The germline V gene encodes CDR1 MDHEN and CDR2 SYDVKM. V dropped 5 bases and J dropped 1; count of bases not matched to a gene: 9. CDR3 length equals 16 residues. This CDR3 reads CASSIETGTGNTEAFF. CDR3 bases: TGTGCCAGCAGTATCGAGACCGGGACAGGGAACACTGAAGCTTTCTTT. The complete variable domain, with remaining parts taken from reference TRBV28 and TRBJ1-1, reads DVKVTQSSRYLVKRTGEKVFLECVQDMDHENMFWYRQDPGLGLRLIYFSYDVKMKEKGDIPEGYSVSREKKERFSLILESASTNQTSMYLCASSIETGTGNTEAFFGQGTRLTVV.

This chain's CDR3 is CASSWTEDTEAFF. Here the CDR3 DNA reads TGTGCCAGCAGTTGGACAGAGGACACTGAAGCTTTCTTT. The chain links TRBV7-9 to TRBJ1-1; TRBD1 might be the D (6 bases). V shed 6 bases and J shed 3 bases, with 11 bases lying between them. The V gene's germline CDR1 is SEHNR and CDR2 FQNEAQ (reference sequence). This CDR3 contains 13 residues.

The chain couples TRBV5-6 to TRBJ2-2; possible D gene TRBD1, 6 bases. Germline V gives CDR1 SGHDT, CDR2 YYEEEE. Trimming removed 0 bases at V and 3 bases at J, with 12 bases between. The CDR3 runs to 16 residues. The CDR3 DNA sequence: TGTGCCAGCAGCTTGGCGCAGGGGCGATACACCGGGGAGCTGTTTTTT. Amino acid sequence: CASSLAQGRYTGELFF.

The gene calls are TRBV9 and TRBJ2-5; 8 nucleotides agree with TRBD2. The CDR3 contains 14 residues. From germline, CDR1 is SGDLS and CDR2 YYNGEE. V lost 7 bases to trimming and J lost 5 bases; unmatched junction nucleotides: 10. The CDR3 DNA reads TGTGCCAGCTCCCCGGGGGGGGCACGGGAGACCCAGTACTTC. This encodes CASSPGGARETQYF.

The chain carries TRBV30 and TRBJ2-2, with 7 bases matching TRBD1. Germline loops: CDR1 GTSNPN, CDR2 SVGIG (reference sequence). The J segment lost 0 bases and the V segment lost 4 bases, leaving 2 bases of the junction unmatched. CDR3 length: 14 residues. CDR3 loop: CAWTGQANTGELFF. The CDR3, as DNA: TGTGCCTGGACCGGACAGGCGAACACCGGGGAGCTGTTTTTT.

The chain is built from TRBV18 and TRBJ2-7, with 10 bases lining up with TRBD1. The CDR3 runs 16 residues. The V gene end was trimmed by 3 bases and the J gene end by 0 bases; junction bases not matched to a gene: 5. CDR1 and CDR2 (germline): KGHSH, LQKENI. The DNA of the CDR3 is TGTGCCAGCTCACCGTGGACAGGGGGTAACTCCTACGAGCAGTACTTC. This gives the protein CASSPWTGGNSYEQYF.